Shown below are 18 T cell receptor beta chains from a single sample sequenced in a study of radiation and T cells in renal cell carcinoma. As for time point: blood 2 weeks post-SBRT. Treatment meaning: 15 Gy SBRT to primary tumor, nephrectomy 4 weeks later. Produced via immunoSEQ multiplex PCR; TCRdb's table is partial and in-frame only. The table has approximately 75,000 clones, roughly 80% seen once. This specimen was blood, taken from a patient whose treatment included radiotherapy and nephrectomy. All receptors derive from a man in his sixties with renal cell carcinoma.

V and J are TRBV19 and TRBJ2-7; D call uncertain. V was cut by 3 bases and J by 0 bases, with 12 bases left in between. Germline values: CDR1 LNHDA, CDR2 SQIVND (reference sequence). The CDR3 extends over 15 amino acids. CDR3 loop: CASSIGQASSYEQYF. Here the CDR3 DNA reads TGTGCCAGTAGTATTGGGCAGGCTAGCTCCTACGAGCAGTACTTC.

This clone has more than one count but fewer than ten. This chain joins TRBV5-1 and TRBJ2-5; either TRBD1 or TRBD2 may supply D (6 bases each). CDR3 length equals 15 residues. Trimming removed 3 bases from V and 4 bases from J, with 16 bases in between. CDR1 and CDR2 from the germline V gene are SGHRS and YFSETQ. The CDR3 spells CASSSSDGGGETQYF. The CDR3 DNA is TGCGCCAGCAGCTCCTCGGACGGAGGGGGAGAGACCCAGTACTTC.

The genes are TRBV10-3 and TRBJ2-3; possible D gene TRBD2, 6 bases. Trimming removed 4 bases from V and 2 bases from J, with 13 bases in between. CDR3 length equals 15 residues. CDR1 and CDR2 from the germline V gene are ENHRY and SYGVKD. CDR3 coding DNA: TGTGCCATCAGTGGGAGCGGGCACGACACAGATACGCAGTATTTT. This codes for CAISGSGHDTDTQYF.

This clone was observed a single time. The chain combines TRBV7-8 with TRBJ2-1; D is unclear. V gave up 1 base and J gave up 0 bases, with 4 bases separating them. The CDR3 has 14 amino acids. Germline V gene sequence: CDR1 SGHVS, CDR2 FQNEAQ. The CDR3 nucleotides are TGTGCCAGCAGCTTAGTCGTCTCCTACAATGAGCAGTTCTTC. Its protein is CASSLVVSYNEQFF. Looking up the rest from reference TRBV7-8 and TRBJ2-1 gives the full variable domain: GAGVSQSPRYKVAKRGQDVALRCDPISGHVSLFWYQQALGQGPEFLTYFQNEAQLDKSGLPSDRFFAERPEGSVSTLKIQRTQQEDSAVYLCASSLVVSYNEQFFGPGTRLTVL.

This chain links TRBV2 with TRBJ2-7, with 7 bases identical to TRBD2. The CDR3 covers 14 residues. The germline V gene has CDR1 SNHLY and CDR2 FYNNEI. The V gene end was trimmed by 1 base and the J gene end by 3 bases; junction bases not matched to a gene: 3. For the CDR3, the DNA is TGTGCCAGCAGTGAAGGGGCGGGGGACTACGAGCAGTACTTC. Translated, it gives CASSEGAGDYEQYF. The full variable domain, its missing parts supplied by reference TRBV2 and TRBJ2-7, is EPEVTQTPSHQVTQMGQEVILRCVPISNHLYFYWYRQILGQKVEFLVSFYNNEISEKSEIFDDQFSVERPDGSNFTLKIRSTKLEDSAMYFCASSEGAGDYEQYFGPGTRLTVT.

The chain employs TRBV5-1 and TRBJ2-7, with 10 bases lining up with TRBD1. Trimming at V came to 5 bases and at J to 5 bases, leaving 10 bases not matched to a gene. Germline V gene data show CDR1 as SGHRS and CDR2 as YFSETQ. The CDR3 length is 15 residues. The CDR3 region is CASRFNRDRGNEQYF. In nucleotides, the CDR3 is TGCGCCAGCAGATTTAACCGGGACAGGGGAAACGAGCAGTACTTC. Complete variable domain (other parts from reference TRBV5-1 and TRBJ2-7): KAGVTQTPRYLIKTRGQQVTLSCSPISGHRSVSWYQQTPGQGLQFLFEYFSETQRNKGNFPGRFSGRQFSNSRSEMNVSTLELGDSALYLCASRFNRDRGNEQYFGPGTRLTVT.

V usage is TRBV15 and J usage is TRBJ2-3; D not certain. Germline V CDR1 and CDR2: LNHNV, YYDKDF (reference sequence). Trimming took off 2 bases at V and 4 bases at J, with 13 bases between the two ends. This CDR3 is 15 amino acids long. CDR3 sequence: CATSRRTASSDTQYF. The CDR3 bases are TGTGCCACCAGCAGAAGGACGGCGAGCTCAGATACGCAGTATTTT.

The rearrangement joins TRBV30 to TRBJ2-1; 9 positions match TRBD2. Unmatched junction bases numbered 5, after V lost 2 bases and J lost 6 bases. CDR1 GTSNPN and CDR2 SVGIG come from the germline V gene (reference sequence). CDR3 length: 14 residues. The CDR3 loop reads CAWSLGLATNEQFF. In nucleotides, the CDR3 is TGTGCCTGGAGTCTGGGACTAGCAACCAATGAGCAGTTCTTC.

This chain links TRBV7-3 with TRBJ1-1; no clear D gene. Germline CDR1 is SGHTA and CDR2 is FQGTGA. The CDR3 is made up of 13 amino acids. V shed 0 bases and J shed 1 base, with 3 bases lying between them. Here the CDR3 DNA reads TGTGCCAGCAGCTTAACTGCGAACACTGAAGCTTTCTTT. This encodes CASSLTANTEAFF.

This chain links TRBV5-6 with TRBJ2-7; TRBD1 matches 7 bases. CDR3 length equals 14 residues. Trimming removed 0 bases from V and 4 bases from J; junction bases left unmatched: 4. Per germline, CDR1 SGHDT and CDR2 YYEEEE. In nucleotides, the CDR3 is TGTGCCAGCAGCTTGGGACAGGGTGGGTACGAGCAGTACTTC. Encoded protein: CASSLGQGGYEQYF.

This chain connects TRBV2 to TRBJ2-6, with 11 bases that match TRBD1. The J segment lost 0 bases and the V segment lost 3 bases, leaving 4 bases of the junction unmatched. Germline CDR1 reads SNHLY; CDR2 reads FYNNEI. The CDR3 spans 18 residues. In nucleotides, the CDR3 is TGTGCCAGCAGTGAGTTGGGACAGGGGGTCTCTGGGGCCAACGTCCTGACTTTC. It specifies CASSELGQGVSGANVLTF.

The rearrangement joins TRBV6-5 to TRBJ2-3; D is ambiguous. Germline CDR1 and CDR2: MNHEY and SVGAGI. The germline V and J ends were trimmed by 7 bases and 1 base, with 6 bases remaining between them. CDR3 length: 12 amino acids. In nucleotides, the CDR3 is TGTGCCAGCACCACCGGCACAGATACGCAGTATTTT. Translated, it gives CASTTGTDTQYF.

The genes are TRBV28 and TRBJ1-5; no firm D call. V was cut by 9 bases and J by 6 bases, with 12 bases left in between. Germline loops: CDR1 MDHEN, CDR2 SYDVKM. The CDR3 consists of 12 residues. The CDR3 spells CASTVGSQPQHF. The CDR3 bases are TGTGCCAGTACAGTTGGCAGTCAGCCCCAGCATTTT.

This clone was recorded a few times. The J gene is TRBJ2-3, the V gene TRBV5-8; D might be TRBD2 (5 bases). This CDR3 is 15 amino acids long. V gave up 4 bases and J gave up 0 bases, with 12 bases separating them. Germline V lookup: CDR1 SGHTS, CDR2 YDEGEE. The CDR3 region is CASSRGFVSTDTQYF. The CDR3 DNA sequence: TGTGCCAGCAGCCGAGGGTTTGTGAGCACAGATACGCAGTATTTT. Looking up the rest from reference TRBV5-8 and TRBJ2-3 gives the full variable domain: EAGVTQSPTHLIKTRGQQATLRCSPISGHTSVYWYQQALGLGLQFLLWYDEGEERNRGNFPPRFSGRQFPNYSSELNVNALELEDSALYLCASSRGFVSTDTQYFGPGTRLTVL.

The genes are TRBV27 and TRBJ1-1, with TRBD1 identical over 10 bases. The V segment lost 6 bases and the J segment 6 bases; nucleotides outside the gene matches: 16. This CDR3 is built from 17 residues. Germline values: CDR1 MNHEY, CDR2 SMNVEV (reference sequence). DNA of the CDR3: TGTGCCAGCAGGCCGATACTTTCGGGACAGGGGCAGGCTGAAGCTTTCTTT. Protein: CASRPILSGQGQAEAFF.

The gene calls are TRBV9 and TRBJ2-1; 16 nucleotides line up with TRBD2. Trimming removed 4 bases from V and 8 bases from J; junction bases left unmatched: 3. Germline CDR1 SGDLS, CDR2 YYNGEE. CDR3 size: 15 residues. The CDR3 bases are TGTGCCAGCAGCCCCGGGACTAGCGGGAGGGATGAGCAGTTCTTC. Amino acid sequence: CASSPGTSGRDEQFF. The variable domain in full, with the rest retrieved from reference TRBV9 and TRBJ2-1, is DSGVTQTPKHLITATGQRVTLRCSPRSGDLSVYWYQQSLDQGLQFLIQYYNGEERAKGNILERFSAQQFPDLHSELNLSSLELGDSALYFCASSPGTSGRDEQFFGPGTRLTVL.

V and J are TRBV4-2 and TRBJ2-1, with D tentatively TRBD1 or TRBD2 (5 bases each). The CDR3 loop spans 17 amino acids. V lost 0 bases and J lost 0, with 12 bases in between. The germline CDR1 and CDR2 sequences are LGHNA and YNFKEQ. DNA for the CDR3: TGTGCCAGCAGCCAAGATGGGGTCGGGGCCTCCTACAATGAGCAGTTCTTC. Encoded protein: CASSQDGVGASYNEQFF.

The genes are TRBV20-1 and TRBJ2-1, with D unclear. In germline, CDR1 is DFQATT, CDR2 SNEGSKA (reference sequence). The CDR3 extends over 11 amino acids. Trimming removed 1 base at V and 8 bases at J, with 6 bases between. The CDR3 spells CSARGDHEQFF. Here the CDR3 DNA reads TGCAGTGCTAGAGGTGACCATGAGCAGTTCTTC.